The 5 T cell receptor beta chains below come from one sample, sequenced in a study of T-cell reconstitution after alpha-beta-depleted transplantation in children. A TCRbeta library incorporating unique molecular identifiers was prepared. One entry per CDR3 protein results from TCRdb running MiXCR on the PCR reads. The table has 300,000 or so distinct CDR3 sequences, about 10% seen once; the top ten hold around a tenth. The sequenced sample was PBMCs from the stem cell graft donor, obtained from the stem cell graft. These receptors were collected from a human donor who donated a stem cell graft to a child with SCID.

This clonotype was seen at least ten times. Here the CDR3 DNA reads TGTGCCAGCAGTGAAACTAGCGGTAGCTCAGATACGCAGTATTTT. This gives the protein CASSETSGSSDTQYF. The rearrangement links TRBV12-3 or TRBV12-4 to TRBJ2-3; 8 bases line up with TRBD2. The CDR3 length is 15 residues. V was pared by 5 bases and J by 4 bases, with 8 bases of the junction left unmatched.

The chain carries TRBV3-1 and TRBJ2-3; the D gene is possibly TRBD1 (6 bases). The germline gives CDR1 LGHDT, CDR2 YNNKEL (reference sequence). The V gene lost 11 bases and the J gene lost 7 bases, with 25 bases spanning the gap. CDR3 length: 15 residues. The DNA of the CDR3 is TGTGCCTGCTGCAAAGTGGGCACAGGGACACATACGCAGTATTTT. Its translation is CACCKVGTGTHTQYF.

This clonotype was seen only a few times. V is TRBV7-6 and J is TRBJ2-2, with D uncertain. The V end was cut by 3 bases, the J end by 7 bases, with 12 bases between. The CDR3 is 14 residues long. Germline loops: CDR1 SGHVS, CDR2 FNYEAQ. Here the CDR3 DNA reads TGTGCCAGCAGCTTGCAGATTTCCAACGGGGAGCTGTTTTTT. Translating it yields CASSLQISNGELFF.

There are a few counts of this clonotype. In DNA form, the CDR3 reads TGCGCCAGCAGCCAAGATAGAAGCTTAGGGGAGACCCAGTACTTC. Protein sequence: CASSQDRSLGETQYF. The rearrangement uses TRBV4-1 and TRBJ2-5, with D unclear. Germline V gives CDR1 MGHRA, CDR2 YSYEKL. V lost 0 bases, J lost 5 bases, and 13 bases lay in between. CDR3 length: 15 residues.

This chain links TRBV4-2 with TRBJ2-1, with TRBD1 as a possible D gene (5 bases). The CDR3 length is 19 residues. Per the germline V gene, CDR1 is LGHNA and CDR2 is YNFKEQ. V dropped 2 bases and J dropped 2 bases, with 22 bases sitting between them. The chain's CDR3 is CASSQSQGSPSNTYNEQFF. The CDR3, as DNA: TGTGCCAGCAGCCAATCCCAGGGCTCCCCTTCCAATACCTACAATGAGCAGTTCTTC.